These T cell receptor beta chains were read from a single sample in a study of blood T cell repertoires in COVID-19. The data were produced by immunoSEQ multiplex PCR, yet TCRdb's version contains in-frame clones alone and is incomplete. The sample lists some 120,000 clones, more than 75% occurring once. The sequenced sample consisted of peripheral blood. The receptor set was obtained from a human donor in a cohort sampled during active COVID-19. Each CDR3 is given with its conserved first and last residue. Fields, in order: V gene, D gene, CDR3 length, J gene, clone size, CDR3 DNA, CDR3 protein. The D gene is left open where the match is weak. Clone size is stated in some rows and not others, as once, few, many or a class when expanded.

TRBV10-3	TRBD2	17	TRBJ2-3	.	TGTGCCATCAGTTCAGAGCGGGGGGCCAGGAGCACAGATACGCAGTATTTT	CAISSERGARSTDTQYF
TRBV29-1	.	12	TRBJ1-5	.	TGCAGCGTTAGGGAGGGTAATCAGCCCCAGCATTTT	CSVREGNQPQHF
TRBV4-1	.	12	TRBJ2-1	.	TGCGCCAGCAGCCGACCGAGGAATGAGCAGTTCTTC	CASSRPRNEQFF
TRBV5-1	TRBD1	14	TRBJ2-1	.	TGCGCCAGCATTATCGGGACAGTATACAATGAGCAGTTCTTC	CASIIGTVYNEQFF
TRBV28	.	14	TRBJ2-1	.	TGTGCCAGCAGTATACTAGCCACAGCCAATGAGCAGTTCTTC	CASSILATANEQFF
TRBV4-1	TRBD2	16	TRBJ2-1	.	TGCGCCAGCAGCCAAGACCCTAGCGGAGGCTACAATGAGCAGTTCTTC	CASSQDPSGGYNEQFF
TRBV10-2	TRBD1	14	TRBJ1-2	.	TGCGCCAGCAGCCCGGACAGGGTTAACTATGGCTACACCTTC	CASSPDRVNYGYTF
TRBV5-1	TRBD1	13	TRBJ2-3	.	TGCGCCAGCAGCCTTGGACAGGGTGATACGCAGTATTTT	CASSLGQGDTQYF
TRBV4-1	TRBD2	17	TRBJ2-1	few	TGCGCCAGCAGCCAAGGTAGCGGGAGAGACTTCCTAGATGAGCAGTTCTTC	CASSQGSGRDFLDEQFF
TRBV7-9	TRBD2	16	TRBJ2-5	.	TGTGCCAGCAGCTTAATGGCGGGAGGGACGCAAGAGACCCAGTACTTC	CASSLMAGGTQETQYF
TRBV3-1/TRBV3-2	TRBD2	15	TRBJ2-7	.	TGTGCCAGCAGCCAGGCTAGCGGAGGTTCCTACGAGCAGTACTTC	CASSQASGGSYEQYF